The 3 T cell receptor beta chains listed next were all sequenced from one sample in a study of cytomegalovirus exposure and HLA in healthy donors. It was with 60 Vbeta and 13 Jbeta primers that the PCR ran. Profiled with immunoSEQ multiplex PCR; TCRdb holds only in-frame clones, not every one. The data hold approximately 110,000 clones, with around three quarters observed a single time. The sequencing sample was made of PBMCs. The receptors stem from a woman in her 40s in good health and CMV-seronegative.

A few counts support this clone. This sequence joins TRBV10-1 and TRBJ1-2; TRBD1 matches 10 bases. This CDR3 comprises 16 residues. From germline, CDR1 is WNHNN and CDR2 SYGVQD (reference sequence). With 0 bases clipped from V and 5 bases from J, the junction kept 6 bases outside the gene matches. CDR3 sequence (DNA): TGCGCCAGCAGTGAGTCAGACGGGACAGGGGATTATGGCTACACCTTC. Its translation: CASSESDGTGDYGYTF.

The gene calls are TRBV7-6 and TRBJ2-7, with TRBD1 matching over 7 bases. Per the germline V gene, CDR1 is SGHVS and CDR2 is FNYEAQ. The CDR3 spans 15 residues. With V trimmed by 1 base and J by 0 bases, 3 bases remained unmatched. In DNA, the CDR3 is TGTGCCAGCAGCTTAGAGGGACAGACCTCCTACGAGCAGTACTTC. Amino acid sequence: CASSLEGQTSYEQYF.

This chain joins TRBV2 and TRBJ2-1; 8 bases match TRBD2. The CDR3 runs to 15 residues. The J segment lost 8 bases and the V segment lost 5 bases, leaving 11 bases of the junction unmatched. The germline CDR1 and CDR2 sequences are SNHLY and FYNNEI. The CDR3 sequence: CASSFPRGGIYEQFF. The CDR3, as DNA: TGTGCCAGCAGTTTTCCCCGGGGGGGTATCTATGAGCAGTTCTTC.